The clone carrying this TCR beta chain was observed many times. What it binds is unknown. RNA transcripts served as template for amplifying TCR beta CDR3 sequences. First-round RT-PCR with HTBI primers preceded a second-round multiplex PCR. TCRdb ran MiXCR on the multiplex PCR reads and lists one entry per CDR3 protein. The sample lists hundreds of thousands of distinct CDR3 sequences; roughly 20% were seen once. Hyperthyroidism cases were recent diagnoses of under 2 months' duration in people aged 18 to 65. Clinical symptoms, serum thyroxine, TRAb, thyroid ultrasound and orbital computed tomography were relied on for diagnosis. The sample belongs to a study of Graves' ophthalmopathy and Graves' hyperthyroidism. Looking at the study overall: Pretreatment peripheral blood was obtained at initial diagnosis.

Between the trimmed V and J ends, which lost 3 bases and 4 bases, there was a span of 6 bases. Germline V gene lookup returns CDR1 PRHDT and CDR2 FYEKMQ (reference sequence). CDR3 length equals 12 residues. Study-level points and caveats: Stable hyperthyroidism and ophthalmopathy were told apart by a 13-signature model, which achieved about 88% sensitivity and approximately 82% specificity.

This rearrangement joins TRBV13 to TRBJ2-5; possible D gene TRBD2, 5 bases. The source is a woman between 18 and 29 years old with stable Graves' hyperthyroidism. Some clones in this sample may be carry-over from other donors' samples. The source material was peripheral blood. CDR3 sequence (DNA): TGTGCCAGCAGCTTCGGACTAGAGACCCAGTACTTC. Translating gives CASSFGLETQYF.